The T cell receptor (beta chain) described here comes from a study of beta chain features in type 1 diabetes (dated by TCRdb to 2016 to 2018). As for the study more broadly: Mean age, gender distribution, total cell number and subset yield were not different between patients and healthy donors. A total of 85 million to 140 million sorted cells were examined across all samples, and the number of cells per subset was strongly correlated with RNA yield. In the study, TCRB repertoires of sorted circulating CD4+ T cell subsets from recently diagnosed type 1 diabetes patients were compared with those of matched healthy donors. Regulatory and stem cell-like memory subsets were obtained from only 8 patients and about eight healthy donors, while naive and central memory subsets were obtained from all 30 or so donors. The paper's findings and limits, for the study overall: Fewer insertions and more nucleotide deletions at VDJ recombination sites were observed in patients with type 1 diabetes, implying thymic rearrangement abnormalities. Shorter templates might be favored by PCR, yet because patient and control samples were amplified and corrected together, any such skew would affect both groups equally. Because cDNA rather than genomic DNA was sequenced, highly expressing activated cells could have been over-represented, although no difference in activation and CD3 levels was found between groups. Because the HLA sub-analyses included only small numbers of individuals, any influence of HLA type on TCRB rearrangement was left unresolved. Type 1 diabetes patients showed a moderate but significant shortening of TCRB CDR3 length in all four CD4+ subsets. Naive, central memory and regulatory TCRB repertoires appeared to be more alike among patients than among healthy donors.

There are a few counts of this clone. Its specific antigen is unknown. The input lacks base qualities; no much larger clone sits a single base away. The germline V gene (reference sequence) provides CDR1 DFQATT and CDR2 SNEGSKA. There are 11 amino acids in the CDR3, from cysteine to phenylalanine inclusive. The DNA shown is the 33-base CDR3, in frame from base 1. A distance of 8 bases separates the germline ends of V and J, which lose 4 bases and 6 bases respectively. All of the isolated RNA was reverse transcribed with the High Capacity cDNA Reverse Transcription Kit, so expressed TCRB transcripts were sequenced. Naive, central memory and regulatory T cell samples underwent deep immunoSEQ sequencing, averaging about 3.5 million total reads per sample. Sorted cells were lysed in RLT buffer and RNA was extracted with DNase-treated RNeasy Micro or Mini kits, depending on cell number. To prevent cross-contamination, each cell subset was processed individually, whereas patient and healthy donor samples were processed jointly. Using the immunoSEQ multiplex PCR, TCRB sequences were amplified from cDNA into 87-bp fragments spanning the CDR3 region. The amplicons were sequenced using the Illumina HiSeq platform. The published analysis was carried out like this. Synthetic template baselines were used to correct PCR bias computationally, reads within Hamming distance 2 were collapsed together, and singletons that could not be merged were discarded. Reads were aligned against IMGT so that V, D and J genes, CDR3 length and insertions or deletions at six rearrangement sites could be assigned. Within each subset, clonotype counts were normalized to sorted cell number, after which true diversity and Gini coefficients were computed with the tcR R package. The overlap coefficient, calculated on TCRB nucleotide sequences, was used to quantify repertoire sharing. TCRdb provides this immuneACCESS table in a form limited to in-frame rearrangements. Some clones are lacking; in checked studies, under half of them reflect an unresolved V gene, and why the rest are absent is not known. V, J and clone size are those of that table, while D and trimming were read from the DNA. In this sample the table shows a few hundred thousand clones, 12% to 15% of which occur a single time. The ten biggest clones cover over 5% of the sample.

A single peripheral blood draw of approximately 100 mL on average was collected from each donor into heparinised tubes. A BD FACSAria II was used to sort naive, central memory, regulatory and stem cell-like memory CD4+ T cells with a panel that included CD45RO, CCR7, CD25, CD127, CD95 and CD27. All sorted populations exceeded 95% purity. PBMCs were isolated right away by Lymphoprep density gradient centrifugation and were stained directly, without culture. Samples were stained and sorted in pairs, with one healthy donor and one patient per experiment, so that batch effects were minimized. The clonotype comes from a man under 40 in good health. The sequencing sample was made of central memory CD4+ T cells from blood. The sequence is built from TRBV20-1 and TRBJ2-3, with a tentative D gene TRBD2 over 6 matching bases. CDR3 reads: CSAILADTQYF. The DNA sequence follows: TGCAGTGCTATCCTAGCGGATACGCAGTATTTT.